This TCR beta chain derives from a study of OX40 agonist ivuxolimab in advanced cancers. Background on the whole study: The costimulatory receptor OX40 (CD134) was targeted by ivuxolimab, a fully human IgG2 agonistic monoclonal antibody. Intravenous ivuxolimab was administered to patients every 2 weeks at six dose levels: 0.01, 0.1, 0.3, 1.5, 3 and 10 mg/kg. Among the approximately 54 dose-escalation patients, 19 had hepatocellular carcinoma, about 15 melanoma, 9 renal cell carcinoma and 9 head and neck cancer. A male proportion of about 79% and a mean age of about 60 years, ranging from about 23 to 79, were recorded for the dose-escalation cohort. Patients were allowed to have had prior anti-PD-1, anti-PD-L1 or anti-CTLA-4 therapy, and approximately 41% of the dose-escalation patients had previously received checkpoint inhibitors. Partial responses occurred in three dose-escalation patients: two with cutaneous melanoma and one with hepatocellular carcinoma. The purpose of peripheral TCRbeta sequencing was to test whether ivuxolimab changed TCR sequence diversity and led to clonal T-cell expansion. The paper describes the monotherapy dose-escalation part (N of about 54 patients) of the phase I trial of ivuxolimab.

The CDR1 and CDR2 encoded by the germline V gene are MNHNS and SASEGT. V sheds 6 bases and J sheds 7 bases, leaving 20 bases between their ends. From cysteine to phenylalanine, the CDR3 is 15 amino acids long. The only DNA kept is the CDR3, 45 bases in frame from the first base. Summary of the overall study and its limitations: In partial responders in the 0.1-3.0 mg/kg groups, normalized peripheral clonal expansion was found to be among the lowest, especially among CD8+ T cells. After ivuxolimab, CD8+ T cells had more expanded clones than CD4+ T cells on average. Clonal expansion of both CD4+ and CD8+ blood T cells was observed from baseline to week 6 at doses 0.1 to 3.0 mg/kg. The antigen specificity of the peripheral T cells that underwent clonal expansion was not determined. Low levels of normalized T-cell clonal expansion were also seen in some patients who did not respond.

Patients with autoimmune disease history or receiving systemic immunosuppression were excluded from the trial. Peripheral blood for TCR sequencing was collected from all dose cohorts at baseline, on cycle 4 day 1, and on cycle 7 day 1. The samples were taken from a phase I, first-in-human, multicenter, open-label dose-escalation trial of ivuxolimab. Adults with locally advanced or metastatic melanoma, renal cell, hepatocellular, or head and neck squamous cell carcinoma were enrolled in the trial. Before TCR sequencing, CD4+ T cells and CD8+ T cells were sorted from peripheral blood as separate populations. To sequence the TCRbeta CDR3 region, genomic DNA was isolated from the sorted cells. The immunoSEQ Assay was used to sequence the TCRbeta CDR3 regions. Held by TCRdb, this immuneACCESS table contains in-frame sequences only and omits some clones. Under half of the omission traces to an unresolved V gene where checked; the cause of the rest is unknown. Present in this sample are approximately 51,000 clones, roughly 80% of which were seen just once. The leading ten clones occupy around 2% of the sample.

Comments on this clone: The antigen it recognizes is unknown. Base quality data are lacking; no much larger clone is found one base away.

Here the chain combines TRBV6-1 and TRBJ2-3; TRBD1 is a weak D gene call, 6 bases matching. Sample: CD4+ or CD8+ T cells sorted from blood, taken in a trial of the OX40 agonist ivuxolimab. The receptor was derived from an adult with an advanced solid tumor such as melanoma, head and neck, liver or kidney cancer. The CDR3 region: CASRQATDQGHTQYF. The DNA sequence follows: TGTGCCAGCAGGCAAGCGACGGACCAGGGGCATACGCAGTATTTT.